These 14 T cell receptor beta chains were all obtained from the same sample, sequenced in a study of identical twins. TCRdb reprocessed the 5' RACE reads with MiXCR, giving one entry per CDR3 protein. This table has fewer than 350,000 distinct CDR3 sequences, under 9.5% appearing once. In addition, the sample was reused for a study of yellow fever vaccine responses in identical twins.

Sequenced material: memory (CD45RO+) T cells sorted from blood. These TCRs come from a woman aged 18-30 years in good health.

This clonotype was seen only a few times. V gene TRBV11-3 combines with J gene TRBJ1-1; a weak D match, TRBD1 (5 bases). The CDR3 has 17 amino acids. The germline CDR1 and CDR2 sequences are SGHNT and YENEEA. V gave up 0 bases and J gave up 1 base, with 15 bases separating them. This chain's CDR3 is CASSLESPGSWNTEAFF. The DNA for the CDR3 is TGTGCCAGCAGCTTAGAGTCCCCAGGGTCTTGGAACACTGAAGCTTTCTTT.

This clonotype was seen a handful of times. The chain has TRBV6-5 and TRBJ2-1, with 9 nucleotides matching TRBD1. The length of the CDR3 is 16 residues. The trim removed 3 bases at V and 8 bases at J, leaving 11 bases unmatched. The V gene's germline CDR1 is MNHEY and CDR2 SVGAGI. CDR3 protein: CASSYVAGTGSYEQFF. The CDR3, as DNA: TGTGCCAGCAGTTATGTTGCCGGGACAGGGTCCTATGAGCAGTTCTTC.

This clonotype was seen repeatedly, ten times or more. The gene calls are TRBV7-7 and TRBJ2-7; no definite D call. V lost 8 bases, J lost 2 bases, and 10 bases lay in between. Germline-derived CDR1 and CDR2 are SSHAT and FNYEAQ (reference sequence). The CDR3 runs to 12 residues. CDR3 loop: CASCPSPYEQYV. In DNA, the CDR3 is TGTGCCAGCTGTCCTTCCCCCTACGAGCAGTACGTC.

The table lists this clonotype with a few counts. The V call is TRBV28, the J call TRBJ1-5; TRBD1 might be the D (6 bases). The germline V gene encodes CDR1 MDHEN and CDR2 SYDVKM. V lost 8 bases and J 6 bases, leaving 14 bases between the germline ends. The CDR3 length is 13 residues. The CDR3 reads CASWSRGSQPQHF. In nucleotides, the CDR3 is TGTGCCAGCTGGAGCAGGGGAAGTCAGCCCCAGCATTTT.

The CDR3 spells CSTTTSGDYNEQFF. The CDR3 bases are TGCAGTACCACGACTAGCGGAGATTACAATGAGCAGTTCTTC. The V and J genes are TRBV20-1 and TRBJ2-1; 9 nucleotides align to TRBD2. Germline CDR1 reads DFQATT; CDR2 reads SNEGSKA (reference sequence). J lost 4 bases, V lost 8 bases, and 9 bases had no gene match. CDR3 size: 14 residues.

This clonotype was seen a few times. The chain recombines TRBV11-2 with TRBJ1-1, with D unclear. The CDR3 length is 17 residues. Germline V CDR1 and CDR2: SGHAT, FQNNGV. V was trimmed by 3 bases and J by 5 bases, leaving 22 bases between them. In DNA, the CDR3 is TGTGCCAGCAGCTTCGTCGGCAGGAAGGTTGTGGGAACTGAAGCTTTCTTT. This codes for CASSFVGRKVVGTEAFF.

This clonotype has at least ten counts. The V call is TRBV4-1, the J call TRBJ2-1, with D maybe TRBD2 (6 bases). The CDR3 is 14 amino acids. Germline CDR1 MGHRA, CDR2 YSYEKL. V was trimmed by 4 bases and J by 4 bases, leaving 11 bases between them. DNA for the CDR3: TGCGCCAGCAGCCCCTCGGGACTGTACAATGAGCAGTTCTTC. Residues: CASSPSGLYNEQFF.

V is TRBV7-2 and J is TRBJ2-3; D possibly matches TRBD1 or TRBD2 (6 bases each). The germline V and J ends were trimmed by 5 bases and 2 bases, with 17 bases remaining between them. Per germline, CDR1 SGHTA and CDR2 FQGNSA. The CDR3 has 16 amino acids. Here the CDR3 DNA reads TGTGCCAGCAGCCCTCTCAGGGGAGGACTCACAGATACGCAGTATTTT. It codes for CASSPLRGGLTDTQYF. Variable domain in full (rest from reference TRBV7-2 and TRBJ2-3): GAGVSQSPSNKVTEKGKDVELRCDPISGHTALYWYRQSLGQGLEFLIYFQGNSAPDKSGLPSDRFSAERTGGSVSTLTIQRTQQEDSAVYLCASSPLRGGLTDTQYFGPGTRLTVL.

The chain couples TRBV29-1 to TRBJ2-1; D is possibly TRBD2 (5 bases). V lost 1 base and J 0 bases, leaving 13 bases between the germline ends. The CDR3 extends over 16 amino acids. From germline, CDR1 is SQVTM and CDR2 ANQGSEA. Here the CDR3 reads CSVEGRGPRSYNEQFF. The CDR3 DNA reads TGCAGCGTTGAAGGTCGCGGGCCTCGCTCCTACAATGAGCAGTTCTTC.

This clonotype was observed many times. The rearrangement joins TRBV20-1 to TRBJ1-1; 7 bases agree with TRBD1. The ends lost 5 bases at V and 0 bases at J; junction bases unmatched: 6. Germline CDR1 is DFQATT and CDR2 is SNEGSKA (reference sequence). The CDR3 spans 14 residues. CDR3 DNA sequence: TGCAGTGCTCCCCGGACAGGTATGAACACTGAAGCTTTCTTT. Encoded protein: CSAPRTGMNTEAFF.

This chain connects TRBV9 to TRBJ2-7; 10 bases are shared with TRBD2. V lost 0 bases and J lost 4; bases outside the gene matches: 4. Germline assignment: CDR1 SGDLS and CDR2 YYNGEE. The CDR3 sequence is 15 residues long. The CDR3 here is CASSVDPSGSYEQYF. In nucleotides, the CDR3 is TGTGCCAGCAGCGTAGATCCTAGCGGGAGTTACGAGCAGTACTTC.

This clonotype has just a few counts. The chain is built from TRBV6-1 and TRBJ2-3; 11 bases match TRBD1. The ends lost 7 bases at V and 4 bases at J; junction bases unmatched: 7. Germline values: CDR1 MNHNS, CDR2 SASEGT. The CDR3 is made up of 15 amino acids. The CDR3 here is CASNRVGQGADTQYF. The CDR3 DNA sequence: TGTGCCAGCAATAGGGTGGGACAGGGGGCAGATACGCAGTATTTT.

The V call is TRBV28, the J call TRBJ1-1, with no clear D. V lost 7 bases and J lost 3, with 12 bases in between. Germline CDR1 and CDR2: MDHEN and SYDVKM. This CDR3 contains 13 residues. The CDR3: CASKGDYYTEAFF. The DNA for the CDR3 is TGTGCCAGCAAAGGCGACTACTACACTGAAGCTTTCTTT.

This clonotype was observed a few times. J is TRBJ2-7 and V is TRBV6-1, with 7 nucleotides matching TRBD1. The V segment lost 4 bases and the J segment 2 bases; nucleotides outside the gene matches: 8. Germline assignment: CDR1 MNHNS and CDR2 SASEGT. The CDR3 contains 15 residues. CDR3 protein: CASSAQGLGTYEQYF. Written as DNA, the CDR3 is TGTGCCAGCAGTGCACAGGGGTTGGGCACCTACGAGCAGTACTTC.